This TCR beta chain was recorded in a study of blood T cell repertoires in COVID-19 (TCRdb year 2020). Study-level background: Collaborator samples came from the United States, Italy and Spain and covered acute and convalescent phases of COVID-19. The material from the prospective study consisted of cDNA or gDNA derived from T cells, B-cell-depleted T cells, or PBMCs. Deeply sampled blood TCRbeta repertoires from subjects exposed to, actively infected with, or recovered from COVID-19 were included in the dataset. The repertoires were made available in a free public database intended to serve as a resource for research on the immune response to SARS-CoV-2. The samples were drawn from two sources: the first 160 participants of the ongoing ImmuneRACE study, and 950 to 1,500 subjects contributed by 6 global collaborators. The sample metadata nearly always contained a de-identified subject ID, COVID-19 status, age in years and sex. Where available, HLA class I and class II types were obtained from metadata supplied by the sample provider rather than from assay-based typing. Study-wide conclusions, independent of this receptor: How much clinical and demographic metadata was included differed by source and by participant, and the metadata was provided uncurated.

This clone appeared a single time. Its binding antigen is unknown. Per-nucleotide qualities are absent, and no much larger clonotype sits a single base away. V and J are truncated by 6 bases and 1 base respectively, leaving an intervening sequence of 15 bases. According to the germline V gene, CDR1 reads SQVTM and CDR2 reads ANQGSEA. Including cysteine and phenylalanine, the CDR3 has 14 amino acids. The DNA shown is the 42-base CDR3, in frame from base 1. The immunoSEQ Assay, a bias-controlled multiplex PCR, was used to amplify TCRbeta CDR3 regions from genomic DNA. Per the authors' processing: The number of nucleated cells in each sample was estimated from the amplification of reference gene primers within the assay. To quantify the absolute abundance of each unique TCRbeta CDR3 rearrangement, sequence reads were collapsed and filtered. Productive Simpson clonality was computed per sample as the square root of Simpson's diversity index over productive rearrangements. TCRdb limited this immuneACCESS table to in-frame rearrangements with V and J called. A share of clones is missing; checked studies link under half to unresolved V genes, and the rest is unexplained. V and J calls and clone size come straight from that table; D and trimming were deduced from the DNA. In all, the sample holds over 120,000 clones, and approximately 90% of those were seen once. The top ten constitute around 1.6% of the sample.

The collaborating institutions used their own protocols to collect whole blood in K2EDTA tubes. For TCRbeta analysis, collaborator samples were shipped as frozen whole blood, as isolated PBMCs, or as DNA extracted from either sample type. This TCR was recovered from a human donor in a cohort sampled during active COVID-19. The sample consisted of peripheral blood. Here the chain combines TRBV29-1 and TRBJ1-2; a tentative D match to TRBD1 spans 6 bases. The DNA sequence follows: TGCAGCGTCCCCGTCAGGGGAATTAACTATGGCTACACCTTC. Its protein product is CSVPVRGINYGYTF.